Shown below are 2 T cell receptor beta chains from a single sample sequenced in a study of Ad26.COV2.S vaccination and SARS-CoV-2 variants. Assay: immunoSEQ multiplex PCR; the TCRdb copy retains only in-frame clones and omits some. The data hold some 420,000 clones, with 85% to 90% observed a single time. Treatment defined: approximately 18 received Ad26.COV2.S at low or high dose, single or two shots; several received placebo; per-sample allocation not given. Each sample was drawn 63 days after the first injection (of vaccine or placebo). The sample in question was peripheral blood, obtained in a trial of Ad26.COV2.S vaccine versus placebo. These receptors were collected from a person aged 18-60 years who received the Ad26.COV2.S COVID-19 vaccine or a placebo.

J is TRBJ2-1 and V is TRBV4-1; 10 bases align to TRBD2. CDR1 and CDR2 from the germline V gene are MGHRA and YSYEKL. The junction had 8 bases not matched to a gene; V was cut back by 2 bases and J by 7 bases. This CDR3 region has 16 residues. The CDR3 is CASSQPGRTSGNEQFF. The CDR3 DNA is TGCGCCAGCAGCCAACCAGGGAGGACTAGCGGTAATGAGCAGTTCTTC.

DNA for the CDR3: TGCGCCAGCAGCTTGGGGGAATCAGGGAGCTCTGGAAACACCATATATTTT. This translates into CASSLGESGSSGNTIYF. J is TRBJ1-3 and V is TRBV5-1; possibly TRBD1 for D (5 bases). Trimming took 0 bases from V and 0 from J, leaving 13 bases between them. This CDR3 spans 17 amino acids. Germline V lookup: CDR1 SGHRS, CDR2 YFSETQ.